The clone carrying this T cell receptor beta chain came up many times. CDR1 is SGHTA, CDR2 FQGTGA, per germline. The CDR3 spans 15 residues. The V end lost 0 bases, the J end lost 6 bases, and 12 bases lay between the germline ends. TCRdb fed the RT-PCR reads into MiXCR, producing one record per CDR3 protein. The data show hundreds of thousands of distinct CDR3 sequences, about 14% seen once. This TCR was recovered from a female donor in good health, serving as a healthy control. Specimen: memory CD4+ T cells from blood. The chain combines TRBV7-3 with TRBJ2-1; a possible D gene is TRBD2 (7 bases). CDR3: CASSLTRGAVNEQFF. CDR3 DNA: TGTGCCAGCAGCTTAACTCGGGGGGCGGTCAATGAGCAGTTCTTC.